The table lists the clone carrying this T cell receptor beta chain with a few counts. Libraries were prepared by immunoSEQ multiplex PCR; TCRdb keeps only in-frame clonotypes and omits some of them. The sample carries 38,000 or so clones, 60% to 80% recorded once. Each patient's relapse followed autologous stem cell transplantation, and brentuximab vedotin exposure varied. This sample was taken from a study of PD-1 blockade in classical Hodgkin lymphoma. CDR3 length: 15 residues. This sequence originates from a human donor with classical Hodgkin lymphoma. J is TRBJ2-1 and V is TRBV21-1. TRBV21-1 is assigned pseudogene status. This sample comprised peripheral blood mononuclear cells (PBMCs), obtained before the second cycle of nivolumab. The CDR3 loop is CATPLGASSYNEQFF. Here the CDR3 DNA reads TGTGCCACCCCACTCGGGGCAAGCTCCTACAATGAGCAGTTCTTC.